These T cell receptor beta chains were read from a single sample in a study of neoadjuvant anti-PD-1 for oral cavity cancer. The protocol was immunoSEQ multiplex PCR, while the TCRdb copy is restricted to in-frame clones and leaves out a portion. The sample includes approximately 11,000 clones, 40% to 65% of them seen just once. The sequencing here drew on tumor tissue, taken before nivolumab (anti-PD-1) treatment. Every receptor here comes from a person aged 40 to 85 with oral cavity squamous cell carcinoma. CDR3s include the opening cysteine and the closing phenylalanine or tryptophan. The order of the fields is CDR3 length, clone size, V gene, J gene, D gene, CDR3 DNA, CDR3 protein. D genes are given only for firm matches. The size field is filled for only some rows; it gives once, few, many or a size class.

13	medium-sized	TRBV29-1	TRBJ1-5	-	TGCAGCGTTGAAGGGGGACAAAATCAGCCCCAGCATTTT	CSVEGGQNQPQHF
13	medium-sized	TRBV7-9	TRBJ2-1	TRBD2	TGTGCCAGCAGCTGGGGGGGCTACAATGAGCAGTTCTTC	CASSWGGYNEQFF
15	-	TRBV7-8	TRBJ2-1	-	TGTGCCAGCAGCTTAAATCCGGCACGGAACAATGAGCAGTTCTTC	CASSLNPARNNEQFF
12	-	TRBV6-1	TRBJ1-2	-	TGTGCCAGCAGTGAACTCGGGGACCAATACCCCTTC	CASSELGDQYPF
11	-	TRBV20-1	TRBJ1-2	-	TGCAGTGCTAGAGGGTCCTATGGCTACACCTTC	CSARGSYGYTF
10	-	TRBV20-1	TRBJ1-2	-	TGCAGTGCTCCTAGCTATGGCTACACCTTC	CSAPSYGYTF
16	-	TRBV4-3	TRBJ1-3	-	TGCGCCAGCAGCCTCCAGAGGGGGGGCATTGGAAACACCATATATTTT	CASSLQRGGIGNTIYF
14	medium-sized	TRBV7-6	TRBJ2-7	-	TGTGCCAGCAGCACGAACGACGGATCCTACGAGCAGTACTTC	CASSTNDGSYEQYF
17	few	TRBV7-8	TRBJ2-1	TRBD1	TGTGCCAGCAGCCCTGGACAGGGATTAAGCTCCTACAATGAGCAGTTCTTC	CASSPGQGLSSYNEQFF
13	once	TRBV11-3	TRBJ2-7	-	TGTGCCAGCAGCTTCGGCGAAGGGCACGAGCAGTACTTC	CASSFGEGHEQYF
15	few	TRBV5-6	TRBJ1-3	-	TGTGCCAGCAGCTTGGCTCGCTATGGTGGAAACACCATATATTTT	CASSLARYGGNTIYF
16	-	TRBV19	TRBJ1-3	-	TGTGCCAGTAGTGCCTTTCGACAGCTCTCTGGAAACACCATATATTTT	CASSAFRQLSGNTIYF
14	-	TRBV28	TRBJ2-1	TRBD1	TGTGCCAGCAGTACCTCAGACAGGGTGGGACGGAAGTTCTTC	CASSTSDRVGRKFF
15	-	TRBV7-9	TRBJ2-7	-	TGTGCCAGCAGCCCACCCGAGGGGAGTCCCTACGAGCAGTACTTC	CASSPPEGSPYEQYF
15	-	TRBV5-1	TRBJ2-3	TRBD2	TGCGCCAGCAGCTTGCAGCGGGGGGCCCGCAATACGCAGTATTTT	CASSLQRGARNTQYF
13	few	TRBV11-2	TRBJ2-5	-	TGTGCCAGCAGCCGAGGGTCGGGGGAGACCCAGTACTTC	CASSRGSGETQYF
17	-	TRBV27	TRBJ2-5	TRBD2	TGTGCCAGCAGTTTAAGGTCCCAGCGGGGGTATCAAGAGACCCAGTACTTC	CASSLRSQRGYQETQYF
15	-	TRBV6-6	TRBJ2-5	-	TGTGCCAGCAGCGACACCGGGGCATCCCAAGAGACCCAGTACTTC	CASSDTGASQETQYF
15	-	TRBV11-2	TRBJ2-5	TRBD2	TGTGCCAGCAGCTTAGCGGGGGGGCCGGTAGAGACCCAGTACTTC	CASSLAGGPVETQYF
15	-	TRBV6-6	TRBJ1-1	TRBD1	TGTGCCAGCACTACGGAGGGGGCCCGACGAACTGAAGCTTTCTTT	CASTTEGARRTEAFF
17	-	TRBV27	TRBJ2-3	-	TGTGCCAGCCTAACTCCCCCACAGGAGTCTAGCACAGATACGCAGTATTTT	CASLTPPQESSTDTQYF
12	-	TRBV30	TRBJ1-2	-	TGTGCCTGGAGTGTACTCAACTATGGCTACACCTTC	CAWSVLNYGYTF
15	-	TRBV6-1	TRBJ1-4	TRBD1	TGTGCCAGCAGTGGATACGGACAGGGTAATGAAAAACTGTTTTTT	CASSGYGQGNEKLFF
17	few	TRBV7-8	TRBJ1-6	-	TGTGCCAGCAGCCCAAGGCGGGTAGGGAGGTGGAATTCACCCCTCCACTTT	CASSPRRVGRWNSPLHF
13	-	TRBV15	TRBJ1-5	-	TGTGCCACCAGCAGAGATGGCGGTCAGCCCCAGCATTTT	CATSRDGGQPQHF
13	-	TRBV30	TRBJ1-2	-	TGTGCCTGGAGTGTATCGGCAGGGCTCGGCTACACCTTC	CAWSVSAGLGYTF
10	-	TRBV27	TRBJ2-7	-	TGTGCCAGCAGTCCCTACGAGCAGTACTTC	CASSPYEQYF
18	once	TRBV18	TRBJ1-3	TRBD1	TGTGCCAGCTCATTTCGGGACAGCGCGGGGGACTCTGGAAACACCATATATTTT	CASSFRDSAGDSGNTIYF
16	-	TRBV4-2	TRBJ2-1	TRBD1	TGTGCCAGCAGCCTAGAGGGACAGGGATCCTACAATGAGCAGTTCTTC	CASSLEGQGSYNEQFF
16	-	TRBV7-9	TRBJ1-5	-	TGTGCCAGCAGCTTAGCGTATACGGACAGAGATCAGCCCCAGCATTTT	CASSLAYTDRDQPQHF
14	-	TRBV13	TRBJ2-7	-	TGTGCCAGCAGCTCGCGACAGGAGTTCCACGAGCAGTACTTC	CASSSRQEFHEQYF
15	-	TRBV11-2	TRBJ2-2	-	TGTGCCAGCAGCTTACTGGGGGGGCACGACGGGGAGCTGTTTTTT	CASSLLGGHDGELFF
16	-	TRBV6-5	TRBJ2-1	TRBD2	TGTGCCAGCAGTTACTTTCTAGCGGGGGGGCCAGTCTCGCAGTTCTTC	CASSYFLAGGPVSQFF
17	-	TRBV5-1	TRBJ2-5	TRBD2	TGCGCCAGCAGCTATGAGACTAGCGGGGTACCTCAAGAGACCCAGTACTTC	CASSYETSGVPQETQYF
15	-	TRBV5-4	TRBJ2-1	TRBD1	TGTGCCAGCAGCGGGACTGGACAGGGGGCGCGGGAGCAGTTCTTC	CASSGTGQGAREQFF
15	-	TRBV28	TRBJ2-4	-	TGTGCCAGCAGTTTAGGACCGGGCGACAAAAACATTCAGTACTTC	CASSLGPGDKNIQYF
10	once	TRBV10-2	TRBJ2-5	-	TGCGCCAGGGAAGAAGAGACCCAGTACTTC	CAREEETQYF
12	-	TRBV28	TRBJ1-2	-	TGTGCCAGCCGGTTGGCTAACTATGGCTACACCTTC	CASRLANYGYTF
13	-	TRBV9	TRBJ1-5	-	TGTGCCAGCAGCGTTGACGGGAGTCAGCCCCAGCATTTT	CASSVDGSQPQHF
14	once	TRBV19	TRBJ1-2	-	TGTGCCAGTAGTGACCCCCCAGCTAACTATGGCTACACCTTC	CASSDPPANYGYTF
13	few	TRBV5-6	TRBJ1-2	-	TGTGCCAGCAGCTTAGGCAGATCCGATGGCTACACCTTC	CASSLGRSDGYTF
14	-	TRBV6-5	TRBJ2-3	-	TGTGCCAGCAGTTACAAGGGGCCCACAGATACGCAGTATTTT	CASSYKGPTDTQYF
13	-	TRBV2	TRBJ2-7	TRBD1	TGTGCCAGCAGAGAAGGACAGGACTACGAGCAGTACTTC	CASREGQDYEQYF
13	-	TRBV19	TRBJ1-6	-	TGTGCCAGTAAATCTTTGGGGGCTTCACCCCTCCACTTT	CASKSLGASPLHF
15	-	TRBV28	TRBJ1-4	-	TGTGCCAGCAGGGCCGGGGGAACCCTCTACGAAAAACTGTTTTTT	CASRAGGTLYEKLFF
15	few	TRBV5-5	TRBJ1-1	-	TGTGCCAGCAGCTTGTCGCGACAGCAGAACACTGAAGCTTTCTTT	CASSLSRQQNTEAFF
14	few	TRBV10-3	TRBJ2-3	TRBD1	TGTGCCATCAACTACAGGGGTAGCACAGATACGCAGTATTTT	CAINYRGSTDTQYF
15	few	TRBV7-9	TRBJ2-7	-	TGTGCCAGCAGCCCTAGGCGGGGTGGCGTGTACGAGCAGTACTTC	CASSPRRGGVYEQYF
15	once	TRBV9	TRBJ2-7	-	TGTGCCAGCAGCCCAAACCCGACAAGAGCCTACGAGCAGTACTTC	CASSPNPTRAYEQYF
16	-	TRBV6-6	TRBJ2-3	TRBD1	TGTGCCAGCAGTTACTCACAGGGGGTAGGGACAGATACGCAGTATTTT	CASSYSQGVGTDTQYF
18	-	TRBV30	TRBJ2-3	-	TGTGCCTGGAGTGCCTTCTCCGGGTCCTTCGAGGTCCCAGATACGCAGTATTTT	CAWSAFSGSFEVPDTQYF
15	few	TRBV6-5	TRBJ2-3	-	TGTGCCAGCAGTTACGCTGGGCCTAGCACAGATACGCAGTATTTT	CASSYAGPSTDTQYF
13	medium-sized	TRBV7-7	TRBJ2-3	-	TGTGCCAGCAGCTTAGCCCCAGCAGATACGCAGTATTTT	CASSLAPADTQYF
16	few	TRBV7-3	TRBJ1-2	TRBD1	TGTGCCAGCAGCTTAAACCCCGCGACAGGGGGAAATGGCTACACCTTC	CASSLNPATGGNGYTF
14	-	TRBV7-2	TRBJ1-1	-	TGTGCCAGCAGCTTAGGGCGGGGAGCCACTGAAGCTTTCTTT	CASSLGRGATEAFF
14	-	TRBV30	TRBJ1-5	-	TGTGCCTGGAGTAAAGGGGTCGGGAGTCAGCCCCAGCATTTT	CAWSKGVGSQPQHF
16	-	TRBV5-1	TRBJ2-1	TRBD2	TGCGCCCGCCGCTGGGCCGGGCGGGGGGGCGGAAATGAGCAGTTCTTC	CARRWAGRGGGNEQFF
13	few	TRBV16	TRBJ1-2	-	TGTGCCAGCAGCCAATCGAGCGGGACCGGAGCGTCCTTC	CASSQSSGTGASF
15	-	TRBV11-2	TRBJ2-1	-	TGTGCCAGCAGCTTCGGGGGTAACTCCTACAATGAGCAGTTCTTC	CASSFGGNSYNEQFF